The 22 T cell receptor beta chains presented below share a single source sample, sequenced in a study of human T cells and chemical hapten exposure. TCRdb processed the RACE reads anew with MiXCR; each CDR3 protein has one entry. The table shows roughly 380,000 distinct CDR3 sequences, with 4.8% occurring only once. As for time point: patch test 1, 2 weeks after DPC sensitization. Treatment of the sample: therapeutic diphenylcyclopropenone sensitization with weekly scalp DPC. This sample comprised whole blood, obtained in connection with sensitization to the hapten diphenylcyclopropenone (DPC). Source of these receptors: a woman between 50 and 59 years old with alopecia areata. Some clones in this sample may be carry-over from other donors' samples.

This clonotype appeared many times. This chain joins TRBV20-1 and TRBJ1-4; 8 nucleotides line up with TRBD1. Trimming took 3 bases from V and 7 from J; bases not matched to a gene: 10. CDR3 length equals 15 residues. Germline V gives CDR1 DFQATT, CDR2 SNEGSKA (reference sequence). CDR3 in amino acids: CSASPIGTGGEKLFF. CDR3 nucleotides: TGCAGTGCTAGCCCCATAGGGACAGGAGGTGAAAAACTGTTTTTT.

This chain uses TRBV24-1 with TRBJ2-1; D not certain. Germline lookup yields CDR1 KGHDR and CDR2 SFDVKD. The CDR3 contains 13 residues. V shed 2 bases and J shed 14 bases, with 15 bases lying between them. The CDR3 sequence is CATSDSPAPPKFF. The CDR3 DNA follows: TGTGCCACCAGTGATTCCCCCGCCCCCCCCAAGTTCTTC.

Only a few counts were recorded for this clonotype. The gene calls are TRBV12-3 or TRBV12-4 and TRBJ1-2; the D gene is possibly TRBD1 (5 bases). The CDR3 runs to 15 residues. The ends were cut back, 3 bases at V and 0 bases at J, with 11 bases in the middle. CDR3 region: CASSFGGIANYGYTF. The CDR3 DNA reads as TGTGCCAGCAGTTTTGGGGGTATAGCTAACTATGGCTACACCTTC.

This clonotype was detected ten times or more. A read error may produce the germline difference seen at one junction end. The chain employs TRBV4-1 and TRBJ1-4; D uncertain. CDR1 and CDR2 from the germline V gene are MGHRA and YSYEKL. The CDR3 has 14 residues. As DNA, the CDR3 is TGCGCCAGCAGCCAAGGAGTCGCTAATGAAAAACTGTTTTTC. This gives the protein CASSQGVANEKLFF.

There are many counts of this clonotype. The chain combines TRBV27 with TRBJ2-1; D may be TRBD1 (5 bases). The V and J ends lost 2 bases and 10 bases respectively, with 15 bases between them. CDR1 and CDR2 (germline): MNHEY, SMNVEV (reference sequence). The CDR3 length is 14 residues. CDR3 in amino acids: CASSLSGAPPEQFF. The CDR3 nucleotides are TGTGCCAGCAGTTTAAGTGGGGCTCCCCCGGAGCAGTTCTTC.

CDR3 DNA: TGCAGCGTTGAAGAAGGGGTTCGAGGGAGGCCCGCAGATACGCAGTATTTT. Residues: CSVEEGVRGRPADTQYF. This chain joins TRBV29-1 and TRBJ2-3; possible D gene TRBD2, 6 bases. This CDR3 has 17 amino acids. The V gene's germline CDR1 is SQVTM and CDR2 ANQGSEA. With 0 bases removed from V and 4 bases from J, the gap between germline ends came to 20 bases.

The table lists this clonotype with a few counts. This chain's CDR3 is CASSGTTGGSPYEQYF. CDR3 DNA sequence: TGTGCCAGCAGCGGGACGACAGGGGGCAGTCCCTACGAGCAGTACTTC. The chain employs TRBV9 and TRBJ2-7, with TRBD1 matching 10 bases. V trimming: 3 bases; J trimming: 2 bases; junction bases outside the gene matches: 8. Germline V gives CDR1 SGDLS, CDR2 YYNGEE. The CDR3 is made up of 16 amino acids.

This clonotype was counted at least ten times. The chain links TRBV11-2 to TRBJ2-3; 8 bases are a match to TRBD1. CDR3 length: 16 residues. V gave up 1 base and J gave up 3 bases; unmatched junction bases: 6. Per germline, CDR1 SGHAT and CDR2 FQNNGV. The CDR3 nucleotides are TGTGCCAGCAGCTTAGGTACAGGGGGGAATACAGATACGCAGTATTTT. This codes for CASSLGTGGNTDTQYF.

The chain couples TRBV7-2 to TRBJ2-1, with 9 bases identical to TRBD2. Per germline, CDR1 SGHTA and CDR2 FQGNSA. Unmatched junction bases numbered 8, after V lost 5 bases and J lost 0 bases. The CDR3 covers 17 residues. The CDR3 is CASSIASGISSYNEQFF. The CDR3 region has the DNA TGTGCCAGCAGCATCGCTAGCGGGATAAGCTCCTACAATGAGCAGTTCTTC.

The chain employs TRBV6-2 or TRBV6-3 and TRBJ1-1, with D possibly being TRBD1 (5 bases). Trimming removed 0 bases from V and 4 bases from J, with 15 bases in between. Germline V gives CDR1 MNHEY, CDR2 SVGEGT. The CDR3 has 16 residues. CDR3 bases: TGTGCCAGCAGTTACTCTCCAGGGAAGAGAGGCACTGAAGCTTTCTTT. Translating gives CASSYSPGKRGTEAFF.

This clonotype was observed at least ten times. V usage is TRBV18 and J usage is TRBJ2-1; 9 bases map to TRBD2. The V and J ends lost 3 bases and 0 bases, in that order; junction bases with no gene match: 3. The CDR3 extends over 16 amino acids. CDR1 and CDR2 from the germline V gene are KGHSH and LQKENI. The CDR3, as DNA: TGTGCCAGCTCACCGGAGCGGGAGGACTCCTACAATGAGCAGTTCTTC. Translated: CASSPEREDSYNEQFF.

Ten or more counts support this clonotype. This chain links TRBV6-5 with TRBJ1-4, with D hard to call. This CDR3 has 16 amino acids. Trimming cost V 5 bases and J 7 bases, with 20 bases left between them. Per germline, CDR1 MNHEY and CDR2 SVGAGI. CDR3 sequence reads: CASSLLSGRPIEKLFF. As DNA, the CDR3 is TGTGCCAGCAGTCTGTTGTCGGGCAGACCAATTGAAAAACTGTTTTTT.

This clonotype was seen repeatedly, ten times or more. This chain uses TRBV6-5 with TRBJ2-7; possible D gene TRBD2, 5 bases. The CDR3 is 14 residues long. CDR1 and CDR2 from the germline V gene are MNHEY and SVGAGI. V was pared by 4 bases and J by 7 bases, with 17 bases between. DNA for the CDR3: TGTGCCAGCAGTTCCCCGGGATTGGCGGCAGAGCAGTACTTC. It specifies CASSSPGLAAEQYF.

The CDR3 loop is CSAGRGGAGKTQYF. DNA for the CDR3: TGCAGTGCTGGCAGGGGGGGCGCAGGGAAGACCCAGTACTTC. V gene TRBV20-1 combines with J gene TRBJ2-5; D tentatively fits TRBD1 or TRBD2 (7 bases each). The germline V and J ends were trimmed by 5 bases and 6 bases, with 19 bases remaining between them. The V gene's germline CDR1 is DFQATT and CDR2 SNEGSKA (reference sequence). The CDR3 is 14 amino acids.

This clonotype has at least ten counts. This rearrangement joins TRBV6-1 to TRBJ1-2, with TRBD1 identical over 9 bases. The germline V gene has CDR1 MNHNS and CDR2 SASEGT. With 4 bases clipped from V and 6 bases from J, the junction kept 9 bases outside the gene matches. The CDR3 contains 15 residues. CDR3 amino acids: CASSGTDRGRHGYTF. CDR3 coding DNA: TGTGCCAGCAGTGGCACGGACAGGGGACGTCATGGCTACACCTTC.

In this sample, this clonotype turned up many times. The CDR3 DNA sequence: TGCGCCAGCAGCTTGGTGTCAGGGGGTAATAATTCACCCCTCCACTTT. Its protein product is CASSLVSGGNNSPLHF. The chain employs TRBV5-1 and TRBJ1-6; 7 bases map to TRBD1. Germline trimming cut 0 bases from V and 5 bases from J; bases unmatched to any gene: 5. There are 16 residues in the CDR3. CDR1 and CDR2 from the germline V gene are SGHRS and YFSETQ.

The table lists this clonotype with a few counts. The chain couples TRBV18 to TRBJ1-4, with D unresolved. The germline gives CDR1 KGHSH, CDR2 LQKENI. V was cut by 6 bases and J by 0 bases, with 14 bases left in between. CDR3 length equals 16 residues. CDR3 region: CASSLGRVATNEKLFF. CDR3 bases: TGTGCCAGCTCCCTAGGACGGGTTGCAACTAATGAAAAACTGTTTTTT.

This clonotype was detected ten times or more. Written as DNA, the CDR3 is TGTGCCAGCAGCCAGTCTAGCGGGGGACCCTACAATGAGCAGTTCTTC. Amino acid sequence: CASSQSSGGPYNEQFF. This chain connects TRBV14 to TRBJ2-1; TRBD2 agrees at 10 bases. This CDR3 contains 16 residues. The V segment lost 3 bases and the J segment 2 bases; nucleotides outside the gene matches: 4. Germline assignment: CDR1 SGHDN and CDR2 FVKESK.

This clonotype appeared many times. The V and J genes are TRBV4-3 and TRBJ2-1, with D maybe TRBD2 (6 bases). This CDR3 spans 16 amino acids. The germline V gene has CDR1 LGHNA and CDR2 YSLEER. The V end lost 0 bases, the J end lost 8 bases, and 17 bases lay between the germline ends. DNA of the CDR3: TGCGCCAGCAGCCAAGATCTCCTGGGAGGACGGGATGAGCAGTTCTTC. It specifies CASSQDLLGGRDEQFF.

This clonotype was seen at least ten times. V gene TRBV18 combines with J gene TRBJ1-2, with D possibly matching TRBD1 (5 bases). The V and J ends lost 3 bases and 7 bases respectively, with 12 bases between them. The CDR3 runs to 13 residues. The germline V gene has CDR1 KGHSH and CDR2 LQKENI. CDR3 in amino acids: CASSPGKGLGYTF. The CDR3 DNA sequence: TGTGCCAGCTCACCTGGAAAGGGGCTTGGCTACACCTTC.

The chain links TRBV7-2 to TRBJ2-1; 11 nucleotides line up with TRBD2. The germline gives CDR1 SGHTA, CDR2 FQGNSA. This CDR3 contains 16 residues. V lost 4 bases to trimming and J lost 5 bases; unmatched junction nucleotides: 7. The CDR3 loop reads CASSSNLAGGNNEQFF. DNA of the CDR3: TGTGCCAGCAGCTCCAACCTAGCGGGGGGCAACAATGAGCAGTTCTTC.

As for this clonotype: This sequence is one base from a far larger clone and is likely a read error. The CDR3 carries no conserved terminal phenylalanine or tryptophan, so it likely arises from a read error. CDR3 DNA: TGTGCCAGCAGCCCAGGGTACAATGAGCAGTTCATC. Amino acid sequence: CASSPGYNEQFI. V and J are TRBV16 and TRBJ2-1, with a possible D match to TRBD1 (5 bases). Trimming removed 4 bases from V and 4 bases from J, with 5 bases in between. The CDR3 totals 12 residues. Looked up from germline, CDR1 is KGHSY and CDR2 is FQNENV.